This passage covers 27 T cell receptor beta chains from one sample sequenced in a study of patients and donors after allogeneic stem cell transplantation. TCRdb fed the RT-PCR reads into MiXCR, producing one record per CDR3 protein. The sample contains about 1,900 distinct CDR3 sequences, about 4.3% of which appear only once. Material: blood, either unsorted or a sorted T cell fraction (not recorded which). All receptors come from a human donor who was either an allogeneic HSCT recipient or a stem cell or donor lymphocyte infusion donor (not recorded which). It is not recorded whose cells these are; they may come from a transplant donor.

By proportion, this clonotype is medium-sized. This sequence joins TRBV11-2 and TRBJ2-1; no definite D call. V lost 1 base and J lost 10, with 2 bases in between. Germline CDR1 SGHAT, CDR2 FQNNGV. This CDR3 is built from 10 residues. DNA of the CDR3: TGTGCCAGCAGCTTAGGCGAGCAGTTCTTC. Residues: CASSLGEQFF.

This clonotype is medium-sized in the sample. The gene calls are TRBV12-3 or TRBV12-4 and TRBJ1-1; D is uncertain. The CDR3 loop spans 14 amino acids. V shed 8 bases and J shed 0 bases, with 13 bases lying between them. Here the CDR3 reads CASFLSLLNTEAFF. The CDR3 region has the DNA TGTGCCAGCTTCCTGAGCCTCCTGAACACTGAAGCTTTCTTT.

The V gene is TRBV20-1, the J gene TRBJ2-1; 9 nucleotides match TRBD2. This CDR3 contains 16 residues. CDR1 and CDR2 from the germline V gene are DFQATT and SNEGSKA (reference sequence). V was clipped by 3 bases and J by 5 bases; unmatched bases: 11. Here the CDR3 reads CSARGQTSGPNNEQFF. CDR3 bases: TGCAGTGCTAGGGGACAGACTAGCGGACCGAACAATGAGCAGTTCTTC.

This clonotype is categorized as medium-sized. This sequence joins TRBV2 and TRBJ1-2; possible D gene TRBD1, 5 bases. The CDR3 spans 13 residues. V was trimmed by 2 bases and J by 8 bases, leaving 12 bases between them. Germline assignment: CDR1 SNHLY and CDR2 FYNNEI. CDR3 DNA: TGTGCCAGCAGTGAACGGGACCCCAGGGGCTACACCTTC. Protein product: CASSERDPRGYTF.

A few counts support this clonotype. The rearrangement joins TRBV7-9 to TRBJ2-1; possibly TRBD2 for D (5 bases). V lost 4 bases and J 4 bases, leaving 8 bases between the germline ends. The CDR3 extends over 13 amino acids. Germline V gene lookup returns CDR1 SEHNR and CDR2 FQNEAQ (reference sequence). The chain's CDR3 is CASSSTIYNEQFF. The CDR3 nucleotides read TGTGCCAGCAGCTCGACTATTTACAATGAGCAGTTCTTC.

In this sample, this clonotype is medium-sized. The chain has TRBV7-9 and TRBJ2-1, with 10 nucleotides matching TRBD1. CDR3 length: 17 amino acids. Per the germline V gene, CDR1 is SEHNR and CDR2 is FQNEAQ (reference sequence). Trimming removed 1 base from V and 1 base from J; junction bases left unmatched: 4. The CDR3 region has the DNA TGTGCCAGCAGCTTAGATTCGGACAGGGGGTCCTACAATGAGCAGTTCTTC. This translates into CASSLDSDRGSYNEQFF. The variable domain in full, with the rest retrieved from reference TRBV7-9 and TRBJ2-1, is DTGVSQNPRHKITKRGQNVTFRCDPISEHNRLYWYRQTLGQGPEFLTYFQNEAQLEKSRLLSDRFSAERPKGSFSTLEIQRTEQGDSAMYLCASSLDSDRGSYNEQFFGPGTRLTVL.

This clonotype rates as medium-sized. The chain uses TRBV7-6 and TRBJ2-3; D gene uncertain. Germline CDR1 and CDR2: SGHVS and FNYEAQ. Trimming left V 7 bases short and J 1 base short, with 12 bases between. This CDR3 has 14 amino acids. The CDR3, as DNA: TGTGCCAGCACGCCGGGTACCGGCACAGATACGCAGTATTTT. It is translated as CASTPGTGTDTQYF.

By share, this clonotype ranks as medium-sized. V is TRBV6-6 and J is TRBJ2-7, with TRBD2 matching 12 bases. Germline trimming cut 5 bases from V and 2 bases from J; bases unmatched to any gene: 1. Germline V gene lookup returns CDR1 MNHNY and CDR2 SVGAGI (reference sequence). The CDR3 runs to 14 residues. This CDR3 is CASSPSGRAYEQYF. CDR3 nucleotide sequence: TGTGCCAGCAGTCCTAGCGGGAGGGCCTACGAGCAGTACTTC.

In this sample, this clonotype is large. The chain couples TRBV9 to TRBJ2-3, with TRBD2 identical over 13 bases. V shed 7 bases and J 2 bases; nucleotides not matched to a gene: 4. Germline V CDR1 and CDR2: SGDLS, YYNGEE. This CDR3 comprises 15 residues. CDR3 nucleotides: TGTGCCAGCTCACTAGCGGGAGGGTCCACAGATACGCAGTATTTT. Protein product: CASSLAGGSTDTQYF.

The rearrangement uses TRBV5-6 and TRBJ2-6; D unresolved. Germline-derived CDR1 and CDR2 are SGHDT and YYEEEE. Deletions cut 3 bases from V and 0 bases from J, with 4 bases between. The length of the CDR3 is 14 residues. The CDR3 DNA reads as TGTGCCAGCAGCTGGGGCTCTGGGGCCAACGTCCTGACTTTC. Its protein product is CASSWGSGANVLTF.

This clonotype was picked up a small number of times. V is TRBV7-6 and J is TRBJ2-3; 9 nucleotides line up with TRBD2. Per germline, CDR1 SGHVS and CDR2 FNYEAQ. This CDR3 region has 15 residues. Trimming took 5 bases from V and 1 from J; bases not matched to a gene: 4. The CDR3 DNA is TGTGCCAGCAGCCCGGAGCGGGGGGGCACAGATACGCAGTATTTT. Protein product: CASSPERGGTDTQYF.

The rearrangement links TRBV7-3 to TRBJ1-5; no firm D call. With 10 bases removed from V and 0 bases from J, the gap between germline ends came to 13 bases. Germline-derived CDR1 and CDR2 are SGHTA and FQGTGA. The CDR3 is 14 amino acids. The CDR3 DNA sequence: TGTGCCATTCAACGACGGAATAGCAATCAGCCCCAGCATTTT. Its protein product is CAIQRRNSNQPQHF.

In its sample, this clonotype is medium-sized. The chain recombines TRBV28 with TRBJ2-7, with TRBD1 matching over 7 bases. This CDR3 region has 14 residues. The V segment lost 6 bases and the J segment 2 bases; nucleotides outside the gene matches: 7. Germline CDR1 and CDR2: MDHEN and SYDVKM. CDR3 sequence: CASSAGTVPYEQYF. The CDR3 DNA follows: TGTGCCAGCAGCGCTGGGACAGTCCCCTACGAGCAGTACTTC. Full variable domain (missing parts from reference TRBV28 and TRBJ2-7): DVKVTQSSRYLVKRTGEKVFLECVQDMDHENMFWYRQDPGLGLRLIYFSYDVKMKEKGDIPEGYSVSREKKERFSLILESASTNQTSMYLCASSAGTVPYEQYFGPGTRLTVT.

The J gene is TRBJ1-2, the V gene TRBV13; D uncertain. Deletions cut 3 bases from V and 8 bases from J, with 16 bases between. Germline lookup yields CDR1 PRHDT and CDR2 FYEKMQ (reference sequence). This CDR3 has 14 residues. The CDR3 protein is CASSLRDLSRGYTF. Written as DNA, the CDR3 is TGTGCCAGCAGCTTGAGGGATCTATCGCGCGGCTACACCTTC.

The rearrangement joins TRBV9 to TRBJ2-1; 7 bases align to TRBD2. CDR1 is SGDLS and CDR2 is YYNGEE in the germline V gene. This CDR3 has 17 residues. V shed 0 bases and J 2 bases; nucleotides not matched to a gene: 8. CDR3 protein: CASSVGAISGTYNEQFF. The CDR3 DNA sequence: TGTGCCAGCAGCGTAGGGGCGATCAGCGGGACCTACAATGAGCAGTTCTTC.

Relative to its sample, this clonotype is medium-sized. The chain combines TRBV7-6 with TRBJ2-7, with no clear D. This CDR3 is 13 amino acids long. Trimming removed 2 bases at V and 5 bases at J, with 10 bases between. Germline V lookup: CDR1 SGHVS, CDR2 FNYEAQ. The CDR3 DNA reads TGTGCCAGCAGCTTAACAGCAGTGAACGAGCAGTACTTC. This sequence encodes CASSLTAVNEQYF.

Relative to its sample, this clonotype is medium-sized. The chain is built from TRBV18 and TRBJ2-3; 9 bases fit TRBD2. Germline V gene sequence: CDR1 KGHSH, CDR2 LQKENI. This CDR3 comprises 16 residues. The J segment lost 2 bases and the V segment lost 2 bases, leaving 5 bases of the junction unmatched. DNA for the CDR3: TGTGCCAGCTCACCAAGGAGCGGGGGGAACACAGATACGCAGTATTTT. This encodes CASSPRSGGNTDTQYF.

This clonotype has only a few counts. The chain joins TRBV12-3 or TRBV12-4 to TRBJ1-1, with a tentative D call TRBD1 (5 bases). With 6 bases removed from V and 7 bases from J, the gap between germline ends came to 12 bases. The CDR3 is 12 residues long. The DNA for the CDR3 is TGTGCCAGCAGGCGCGGGGCTGGTGAAGCTTTCTTT. Translation: CASRRGAGEAFF.

This clonotype is medium-sized. This sequence joins TRBV4-2 and TRBJ2-7; 9 nucleotides agree with TRBD2. This CDR3 has 15 residues. The germline V gene has CDR1 LGHNA and CDR2 YNFKEQ. J lost 1 base, V lost 0 bases, and 1 base had no gene match. CDR3 loop: CASSQEAGGSYEQYF. The CDR3 DNA reads as TGTGCCAGCAGCCAAGAGGCGGGAGGGTCCTACGAGCAGTACTTC.

V usage is TRBV5-1 and J usage is TRBJ2-3; D is unresolved. This CDR3 comprises 12 residues. CDR1 and CDR2 (germline): SGHRS, YFSETQ. V lost 4 bases and J 3 bases, leaving 6 bases between the germline ends. The CDR3 is CASSGGTDTQYF. The CDR3 region has the DNA TGCGCCAGCAGCGGTGGGACAGATACGCAGTATTTT.

In this sample, this clonotype is medium-sized (0.01 to 0.1%). The CDR3 here is CASSRLQRAGRGNEQFF. CDR3 nucleotide sequence: TGTGCCAGCAGCCGGCTACAGAGAGCGGGAAGAGGGAATGAGCAGTTCTTC. The chain employs TRBV6-2 or TRBV6-3 and TRBJ2-1; 7 bases map to TRBD2. The J segment lost 7 bases and the V segment lost 6 bases, leaving 18 bases of the junction unmatched. The germline V gene encodes CDR1 MNHEY and CDR2 SVGEGT. The CDR3 is 17 residues long.

This clonotype was seen a handful of times. This chain joins TRBV5-6 and TRBJ2-1; D not certain. The CDR3 is 15 residues long. The germline V and J ends were trimmed by 2 bases and 0 bases, with 9 bases remaining between them. Germline assignment: CDR1 SGHDT and CDR2 YYEEEE. The CDR3 sequence: CASSFLGFSYNEQFF. The CDR3 nucleotides are TGTGCCAGCAGCTTTTTGGGCTTCTCCTACAATGAGCAGTTCTTC.

This clonotype turned up a few times. This chain uses TRBV12-3 or TRBV12-4 with TRBJ2-3, with 8 bases aligning to TRBD2. The ends lost 2 bases at V and 3 bases at J; junction bases unmatched: 4. The CDR3 contains 15 residues. Written as DNA, the CDR3 is TGTGCCAGCAGTTTAATGGGACTAGGGACAGATACGCAGTATTTT. Translated: CASSLMGLGTDTQYF.

By its share, this clonotype is medium-sized. This chain joins TRBV11-2 and TRBJ1-1; a possible D gene is TRBD1 (6 bases). Germline V gene sequence: CDR1 SGHAT, CDR2 FQNNGV. There are 12 residues in the CDR3. Trimming took off 5 bases at V and 5 bases at J, with 9 bases between the two ends. The CDR3: CASSAQGTEAFF. CDR3 in DNA: TGTGCCAGCAGCGCCCAGGGGACTGAAGCTTTCTTT.

By share, this clonotype ranks as medium-sized (0.01 to 0.1%). The chain joins TRBV9 to TRBJ2-1, with 10 bases matching TRBD1. The CDR3 is made up of 12 amino acids. The V gene's germline CDR1 is SGDLS and CDR2 YYNGEE. V lost 3 bases and J lost 11; bases outside the gene matches: 2. In DNA, the CDR3 is TGTGCCAGCAGCGGGACAGGGGGTAAGCAGTTCTTC. Residues: CASSGTGGKQFF.

This clonotype is medium-sized. The chain has TRBV7-2 and TRBJ2-3; tentatively, D is TRBD1 (5 bases). Per germline, CDR1 SGHTA and CDR2 FQGNSA. V lost 0 bases and J lost 1, with 5 bases in between. This CDR3 contains 14 residues. The CDR3 DNA is TGTGCCAGCAGCTTAGCGGGGCGCACAGATACGCAGTATTTT. This encodes CASSLAGRTDTQYF.

The chain links TRBV11-2 to TRBJ1-2; the match to TRBD1 covers 9 bases. CDR3 length equals 14 residues. After removal of 5 bases from V and 3 bases from J, the junction contained 4 bases not matched to a gene. CDR1 and CDR2 (germline): SGHAT, FQNNGV. The CDR3 spells CASSPGQGYYGYTF. CDR3 sequence (DNA): TGTGCCAGCAGCCCAGGACAGGGGTACTATGGCTACACCTTC. Full variable domain (remainder filled in from reference TRBV11-2 and TRBJ1-2): EAGVAQSPRYKIIEKRQSVAFWCNPISGHATLYWYQQILGQGPKLLIQFQNNGVVDDSQLPKDRFSAERLKGVDSTLKIQPAKLEDSAVYLCASSPGQGYYGYTFGSGTRLTVV.